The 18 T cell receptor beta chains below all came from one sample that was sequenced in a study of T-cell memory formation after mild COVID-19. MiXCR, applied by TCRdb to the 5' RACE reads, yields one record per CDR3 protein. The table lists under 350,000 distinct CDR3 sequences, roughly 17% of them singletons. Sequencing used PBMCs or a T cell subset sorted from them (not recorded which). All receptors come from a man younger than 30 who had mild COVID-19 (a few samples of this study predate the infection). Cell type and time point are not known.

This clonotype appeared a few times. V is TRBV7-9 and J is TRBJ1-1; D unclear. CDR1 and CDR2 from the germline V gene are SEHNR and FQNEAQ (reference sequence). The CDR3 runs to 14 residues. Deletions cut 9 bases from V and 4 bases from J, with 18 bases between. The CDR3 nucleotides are TGTGCCAGTACACCCGCGACTTGGGGCACTGAAGCTTTCTTT. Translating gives CASTPATWGTEAFF.

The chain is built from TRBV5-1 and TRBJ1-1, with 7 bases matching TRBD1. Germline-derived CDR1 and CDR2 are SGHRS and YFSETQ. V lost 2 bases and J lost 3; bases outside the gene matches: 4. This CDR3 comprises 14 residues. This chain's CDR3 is CASSFTGVYTEAFF. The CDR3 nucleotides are TGCGCCAGCAGCTTTACAGGGGTGTACACTGAAGCTTTCTTT.

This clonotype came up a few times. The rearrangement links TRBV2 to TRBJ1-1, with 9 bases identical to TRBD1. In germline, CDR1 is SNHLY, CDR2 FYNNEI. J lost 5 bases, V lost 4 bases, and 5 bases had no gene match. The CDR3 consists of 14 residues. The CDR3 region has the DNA TGTGCCAGCAGTGGGGGGACAGGGCCGACTGAAGCTTTCTTT. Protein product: CASSGGTGPTEAFF.

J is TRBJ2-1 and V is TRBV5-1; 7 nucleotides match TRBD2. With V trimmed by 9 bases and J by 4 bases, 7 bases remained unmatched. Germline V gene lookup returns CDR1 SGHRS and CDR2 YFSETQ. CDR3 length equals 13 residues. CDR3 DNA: TGCGCCACTGGTTGGGGGGGATACAATGAGCAGTTCTTC. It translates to CATGWGGYNEQFF.

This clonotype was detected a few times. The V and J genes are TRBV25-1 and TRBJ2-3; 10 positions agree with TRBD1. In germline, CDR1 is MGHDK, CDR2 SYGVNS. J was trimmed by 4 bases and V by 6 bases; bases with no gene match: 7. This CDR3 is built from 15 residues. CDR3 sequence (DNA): TGTGCCAGCAGCGACCCAGGACAGGGGGCAGATACGCAGTATTTT. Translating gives CASSDPGQGADTQYF.

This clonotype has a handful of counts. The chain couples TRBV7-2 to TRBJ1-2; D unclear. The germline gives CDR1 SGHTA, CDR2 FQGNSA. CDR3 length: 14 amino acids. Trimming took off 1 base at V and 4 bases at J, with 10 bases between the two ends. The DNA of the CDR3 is TGTGCCAGCAGCTTAGGTCCACGGTTCTATGGCTACACCTTC. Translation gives CASSLGPRFYGYTF.

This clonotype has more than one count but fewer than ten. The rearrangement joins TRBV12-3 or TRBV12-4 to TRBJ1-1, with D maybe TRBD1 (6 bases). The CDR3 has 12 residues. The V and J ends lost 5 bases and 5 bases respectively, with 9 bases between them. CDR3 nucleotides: TGTGCCAGCAGTGCCCAGGGGACTGAAGCTTTCTTT. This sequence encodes CASSAQGTEAFF.

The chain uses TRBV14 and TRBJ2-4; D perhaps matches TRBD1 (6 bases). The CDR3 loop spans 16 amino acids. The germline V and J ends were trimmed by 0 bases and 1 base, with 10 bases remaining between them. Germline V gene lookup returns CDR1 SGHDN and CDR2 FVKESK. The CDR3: CASSQDWGPAKNIQYF. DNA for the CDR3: TGTGCCAGCAGCCAAGATTGGGGGCCGGCCAAAAACATTCAGTACTTC. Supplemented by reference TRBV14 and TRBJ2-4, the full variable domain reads EAGVTQFPSHSVIEKGQTVTLRCDPISGHDNLYWYRRVMGKEIKFLLHFVKESKQDESGMPNNRFLAERTGGTYSTLKVQPAELEDSGVYFCASSQDWGPAKNIQYFGAGTRLSVL.

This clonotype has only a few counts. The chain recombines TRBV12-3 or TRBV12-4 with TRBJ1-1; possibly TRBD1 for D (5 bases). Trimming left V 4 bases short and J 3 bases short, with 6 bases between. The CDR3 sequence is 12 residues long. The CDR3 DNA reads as TGTGCCAGCAGTTGGGGGTACACTGAAGCTTTCTTT. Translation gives CASSWGYTEAFF.

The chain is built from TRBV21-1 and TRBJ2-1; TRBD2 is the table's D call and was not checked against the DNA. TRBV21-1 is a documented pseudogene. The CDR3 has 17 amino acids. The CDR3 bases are TGTGCCAGCAGCAATCGCGGGGCTAGCGGGGGGTACAATGAGCAGTTCTTC. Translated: CASSNRGASGGYNEQFF.

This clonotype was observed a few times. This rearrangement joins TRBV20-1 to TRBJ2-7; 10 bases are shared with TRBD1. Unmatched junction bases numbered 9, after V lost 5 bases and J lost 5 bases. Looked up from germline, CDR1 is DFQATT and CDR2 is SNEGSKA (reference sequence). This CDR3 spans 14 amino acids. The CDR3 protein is CSAYTDRGDHEQYV. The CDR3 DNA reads TGCAGTGCTTACACGGACAGGGGGGATCACGAGCAGTACGTC.

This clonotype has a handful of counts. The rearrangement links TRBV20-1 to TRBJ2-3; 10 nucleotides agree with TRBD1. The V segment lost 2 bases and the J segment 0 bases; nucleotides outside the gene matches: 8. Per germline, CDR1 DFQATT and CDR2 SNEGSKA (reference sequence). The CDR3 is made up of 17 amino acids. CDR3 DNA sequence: TGCAGTGCTAGAATGGGACAGGGGTATTATAGCACAGATACGCAGTATTTT. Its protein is CSARMGQGYYSTDTQYF.

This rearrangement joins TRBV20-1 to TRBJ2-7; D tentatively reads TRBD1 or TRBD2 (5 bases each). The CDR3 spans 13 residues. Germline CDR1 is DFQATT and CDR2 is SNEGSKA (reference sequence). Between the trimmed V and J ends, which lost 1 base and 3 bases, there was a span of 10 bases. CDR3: CSARGDQNYEQYF. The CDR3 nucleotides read TGCAGTGCTAGAGGGGACCAAAACTACGAGCAGTACTTC.

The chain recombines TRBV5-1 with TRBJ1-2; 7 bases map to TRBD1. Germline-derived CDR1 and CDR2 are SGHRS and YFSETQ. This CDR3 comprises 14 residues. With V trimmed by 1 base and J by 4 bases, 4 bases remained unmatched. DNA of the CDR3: TGCGCCAGCAGCTTGTCTCAGGGGGGCTATGGCTACACCTTC. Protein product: CASSLSQGGYGYTF.

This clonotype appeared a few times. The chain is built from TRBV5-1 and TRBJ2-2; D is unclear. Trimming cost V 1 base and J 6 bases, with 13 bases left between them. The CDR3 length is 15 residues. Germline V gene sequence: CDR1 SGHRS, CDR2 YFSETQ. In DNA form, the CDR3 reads TGCGCCAGCAGCTTGAATGGGTTAGTCGCCGGGGAGCTGTTTTTT. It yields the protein CASSLNGLVAGELFF.

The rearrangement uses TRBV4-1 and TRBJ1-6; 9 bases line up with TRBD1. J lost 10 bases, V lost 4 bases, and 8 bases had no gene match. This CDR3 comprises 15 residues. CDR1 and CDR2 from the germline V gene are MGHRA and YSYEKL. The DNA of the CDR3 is TGCGCCAGCAGCCCGGGTGGGACAGGGTACTCACCCCTCCACTTT. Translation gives CASSPGGTGYSPLHF.

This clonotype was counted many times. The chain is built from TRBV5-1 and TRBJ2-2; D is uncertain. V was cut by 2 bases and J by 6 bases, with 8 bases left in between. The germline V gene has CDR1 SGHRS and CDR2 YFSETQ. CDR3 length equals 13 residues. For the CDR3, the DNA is TGCGCCAGCAGCTTTCAGGCAGCCGGGGAGCTGTTTTTT. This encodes CASSFQAAGELFF.

Here the CDR3 reads CASSPISVDGYTF. As DNA, the CDR3 is TGTGCCAGCAGCCCTATTTCGGTTGATGGCTACACCTTC. This chain joins TRBV11-2 and TRBJ1-2; D gene unclear. Per germline, CDR1 SGHAT and CDR2 FQNNGV. This CDR3 spans 13 amino acids. Trimming cost V 5 bases and J 6 bases, with 13 bases left between them.